This T cell receptor beta chain was sequenced during a study of cytomegalovirus exposure and HLA in healthy donors. Findings of the study overall: With further analysis later on, most CMV-associated TCR beta chains appeared HLA-restricted. It was shown in a later analysis that HLA-associated TCR beta chains were more clonally expanded than other, equally common chains. Later analysis showed TCR association rates varying by HLA locus, highest for DRB1 and lowest for HLA-C.

Points on this clone: As yet, its antigen is unknown.

Primers for the PCR totalled 60 Vbeta and 13 Jbeta. Assay used: immunoSEQ multiplex PCR; TCRdb lists only in-frame clones, some missing. Counted here are 100,000 to 150,000 clones, about 86% occurring once; the ten biggest clones make up under 6.5%. This CDR3 contains 11 residues. Trimming cost V 4 bases and J 5 bases, with 3 bases left between them. Germline CDR1 and CDR2: MDHEN and SYDVKM. The TCR originated in a young woman in good health and CMV-seronegative. Sequenced material: PBMCs. The rearrangement uses TRBV28 and TRBJ1-5; D gene uncertain. The CDR3: CASSSDQPQHF. In nucleotides, the CDR3 is TGTGCCAGCAGTTCCGATCAGCCCCAGCATTTT.